This passage covers 20 T cell receptor beta chains from one sample sequenced in a study of cytomegalovirus exposure and HLA in healthy donors. The PCR employed 60 Vbeta primers together with 13 Jbeta primers. The protocol was immunoSEQ multiplex PCR, while the TCRdb copy is restricted to in-frame clones and leaves out a portion. The data contain about 120,000 clones, 74% of them singletons. The specimen sequenced was PBMCs. The source is a human donor in good health.

This clone is a singleton in its sample. The genes are TRBV5-4 and TRBJ2-5; 8 bases are shared with TRBD1. Trimming removed 5 bases from V and 2 bases from J; junction bases left unmatched: 11. In germline, CDR1 is SGHNT, CDR2 YYREEE (reference sequence). The length of the CDR3 is 16 residues. Here the CDR3 DNA reads TGTGCCAGCAGTCCCGGGGGCAGGGGGCCTCAAGAGACCCAGTACTTC. Protein: CASSPGGRGPQETQYF.

This chain links TRBV5-4 with TRBJ2-1, with 7 bases aligning to TRBD2. Germline V lookup: CDR1 SGHNT, CDR2 YYREEE (reference sequence). This CDR3 has 15 residues. V lost 2 bases, J lost 4 bases, and 6 bases stayed unmatched. The CDR3 protein is CASSLGLADYNEQFF. The CDR3, as DNA: TGTGCCAGCAGCTTAGGGCTAGCGGATTACAATGAGCAGTTCTTC. Complete variable domain (other parts from reference TRBV5-4 and TRBJ2-1): ETGVTQSPTHLIKTRGQQVTLRCSSQSGHNTVSWYQQALGQGPQFIFQYYREEENGRGNFPPRFSGLQFPNYSSELNVNALELDDSALYLCASSLGLADYNEQFFGPGTRLTVL.

V usage is TRBV6-1 and J usage is TRBJ1-4, with D perhaps matching TRBD1 (6 bases). There are 15 residues in the CDR3. Trimming took 5 bases from V and 1 from J, leaving 11 bases between them. Per germline, CDR1 MNHNS and CDR2 SASEGT. CDR3 in DNA: TGTGCCAGCAGTCCGCGGACAGTAACTAATGAAAAACTGTTTTTT. Protein: CASSPRTVTNEKLFF.

Points on this clone: One end of the junction is discordant with germline, which a read error may explain. The chain joins TRBV29-1 to TRBJ1-2; D ambiguous. The germline gives CDR1 SQVTM, CDR2 ANQGSEA. This CDR3 is 10 amino acids long. Here the CDR3 DNA reads TGCAGCGTTGGAACAGACGGCTACCCCTTC. Protein product: CSVGTDGYPF.

The CDR3 is CASSLCSAQGCTEAFF. Here the CDR3 DNA reads TGTGCCAGCAGTTTATGCTCGGCACAGGGTTGCACTGAAGCTTTCTTT. The J gene is TRBJ1-1, the V gene TRBV28; D may be TRBD1 (6 bases). Germline V gives CDR1 MDHEN, CDR2 SYDVKM. This CDR3 is built from 16 residues. The V end lost 0 bases, the J end lost 4 bases, and 15 bases lay between the germline ends.

The chain has TRBV15 and TRBJ2-5; D unresolved. Trimming pared 0 bases from V and 9 bases from J, leaving 5 bases between. The CDR3 loop spans 11 amino acids. Per germline, CDR1 LNHNV and CDR2 YYDKDF (reference sequence). Written as DNA, the CDR3 is TGTGCCACCAGCAGAGATCGGGCCCAGTACTTC. Translation gives CATSRDRAQYF.

The J gene is TRBJ1-1, the V gene TRBV7-2, with TRBD1 matching over 7 bases. The V gene's germline CDR1 is SGHTA and CDR2 FQGNSA. Trimming removed 5 bases from V and 4 bases from J; junction bases left unmatched: 7. The CDR3 loop spans 14 amino acids. The CDR3 sequence is CASSPGQSSTEAFF. The DNA of the CDR3 is TGTGCCAGCAGCCCGGGACAGTCTAGCACTGAAGCTTTCTTT.

This sequence joins TRBV7-2 and TRBJ1-5; 8 nucleotides line up with TRBD1. CDR1 and CDR2 (germline): SGHTA, FQGNSA. V shed 0 bases, J shed 4 bases, and the junction held 8 bases outside the gene matches. This CDR3 spans 17 amino acids. In DNA, the CDR3 is TGTGCCAGCAGCTTAGCGGTGACAGGGGTGGTGAATCAGCCCCAGCATTTT. Its translation is CASSLAVTGVVNQPQHF.

The V gene is TRBV9, the J gene TRBJ1-5; 10 bases agree with TRBD1. This CDR3 region has 15 residues. V lost 4 bases and J lost 4; bases outside the gene matches: 5. CDR1 is SGDLS, CDR2 YYNGEE, per germline. CDR3 protein: CASSPGQGMNQPQHF. CDR3 sequence (DNA): TGTGCCAGCAGCCCGGGACAGGGGATGAATCAGCCCCAGCATTTT.

The chain combines TRBV5-1 with TRBJ2-1; the match to TRBD2 covers 10 bases. Losses at the gene ends were 7 bases for V and 0 bases for J; bases not matched to a gene: 4. The CDR3 covers 15 residues. CDR1 is SGHRS and CDR2 is YFSETQ in the germline V gene. CDR3 bases: TGCGCCAGCGGACCTAGCGGGAGCTCCTACAATGAGCAGTTCTTC. It codes for CASGPSGSSYNEQFF.

This clone has a handful of counts. This rearrangement joins TRBV5-4 to TRBJ2-7; possibly TRBD2 for D (6 bases). CDR1 and CDR2 from the germline V gene are SGHNT and YYREEE (reference sequence). The V and J ends lost 2 bases and 3 bases respectively, with 12 bases between them. The CDR3 consists of 14 residues. The CDR3 nucleotides read TGTGCCAGCAGCTTTGCGGGGTCAGACTACGAGCAGTACTTC. Residues: CASSFAGSDYEQYF.

V and J are TRBV30 and TRBJ1-5; possibly TRBD1 for D (5 bases). This CDR3 spans 15 amino acids. Looked up from germline, CDR1 is GTSNPN and CDR2 is SVGIG (reference sequence). V was pared by 3 bases and J by 3 bases, with 15 bases between. CDR3 in amino acids: CAWRSGGGINQPQHF. The DNA for the CDR3 is TGTGCCTGGAGATCGGGGGGTGGGATCAATCAGCCCCAGCATTTT.

This chain joins TRBV30 and TRBJ1-3; D may be TRBD1 (6 bases). Germline V lookup: CDR1 GTSNPN, CDR2 SVGIG (reference sequence). V was clipped by 0 bases and J by 0 bases, with 9 bases between them. The CDR3 totals 15 residues. The CDR3 is CAWSVGQPSGNTIYF. The CDR3 bases are TGTGCCTGGAGTGTTGGACAGCCCTCTGGAAACACCATATATTTT. Looking up the rest from reference TRBV30 and TRBJ1-3 gives the full variable domain: SQTIHQWPATLVQPVGSPLSLECTVEGTSNPNLYWYRQAAGRGLQLLFYSVGIGQISSEVPQNLSASRPQDRQFILSSKKLLLSDSGFYLCAWSVGQPSGNTIYFGEGSWLTVV.

This rearrangement joins TRBV28 to TRBJ1-5; TRBD1 is a possible D gene (5 bases). The CDR3 extends over 18 amino acids. Per the germline V gene, CDR1 is MDHEN and CDR2 is SYDVKM. Trimming left V 5 bases short and J 0 bases short, with 20 bases between. CDR3 sequence: CASSPLWLQGGSNQPQHF. CDR3 in DNA: TGTGCCAGCAGTCCCTTATGGCTTCAGGGCGGTAGCAATCAGCCCCAGCATTTT.

The V and J genes are TRBV4-2 and TRBJ2-2, with 12 bases that match TRBD2. Unmatched junction bases numbered 11, after V lost 3 bases and J lost 6 bases. Per germline, CDR1 LGHNA and CDR2 YNFKEQ. The CDR3 loop spans 18 amino acids. CDR3 sequence (DNA): TGTGCCAGCAGCCACAGGACTAGCGGGAACCCAAACGCCGGGGAGCTGTTTTTT. Protein: CASSHRTSGNPNAGELFF.

The chain recombines TRBV25-1 with TRBJ2-7, with TRBD2 matching 9 bases. Germline CDR1 MGHDK, CDR2 SYGVNS. V lost 8 bases, J lost 3 bases, and 14 bases stayed unmatched. This CDR3 region has 16 residues. CDR3 sequence (DNA): TGTGCCAGCCTAACACCCATAGCGGGGGCTCACTACGAGCAGTACTTC. Protein sequence: CASLTPIAGAHYEQYF.

The chain combines TRBV10-1 with TRBJ2-7, with 10 bases lining up with TRBD2. The J segment lost 2 bases and the V segment lost 4 bases, leaving 2 bases of the junction unmatched. The germline V gene encodes CDR1 WNHNN and CDR2 SYGVQD (reference sequence). This CDR3 is built from 14 residues. For the CDR3, the DNA is TGCGCCAGCAGTGCCAGCGGGAGGGCCTACGAGCAGTACTTC. Its protein is CASSASGRAYEQYF.

The gene calls are TRBV4-2 and TRBJ1-4, with D unclear. CDR1 and CDR2 (germline): LGHNA, YNFKEQ. The CDR3 covers 13 residues. The ends were cut back, 4 bases at V and 5 bases at J, with 8 bases in the middle. CDR3: CASSRGVNEKLFF. The CDR3 nucleotides are TGTGCCAGCAGCCGCGGCGTCAATGAAAAACTGTTTTTT.

J is TRBJ1-3 and V is TRBV18, with a weak D call TRBD1 (6 bases). The V end lost 4 bases, the J end lost 3 bases, and 10 bases lay between the germline ends. This CDR3 spans 14 amino acids. CDR1 and CDR2 (germline): KGHSH, LQKENI. Written as DNA, the CDR3 is TGTGCCAGCTCACAACAGGGTCGTGGAAACACCATATATTTT. Protein product: CASSQQGRGNTIYF. Full variable domain (missing parts from reference TRBV18 and TRBJ1-3): NAGVMQNPRHLVRRRGQEARLRCSPMKGHSHVYWYRQLPEEGLKFMVYLQKENIIDESGMPKERFSAEFPKEGPSILRIQQVVRGDSAAYFCASSQQGRGNTIYFGEGSWLTVV.

This clone was found a few times. The chain combines TRBV6-5 with TRBJ1-2; D is perhaps TRBD1 (6 bases). Germline V lookup: CDR1 MNHEY, CDR2 SVGAGI. Trimming removed 2 bases from V and 0 bases from J, with 10 bases in between. The CDR3 is made up of 15 amino acids. This chain's CDR3 is CASSYRQETNYGYTF. The CDR3 region has the DNA TGTGCCAGCAGTTACCGACAGGAGACTAACTATGGCTACACCTTC.